A single T cell receptor beta chain is shown here with its context. Its antigen remains unknown. PCR was performed a second time for roughly 7 to 11 cycles using a sample-barcoded 5' primer and a J-beta primer mix. TCRdb reprocessed the 5' RACE reads with MiXCR, giving one entry per CDR3 protein. The sample consists of 1.6 million or so distinct CDR3 sequences, 30% to 40% of them appearing once. This entry is derived from a study of blood T cells in healthy people across ages. Study in general: Per two T cells, template switching captured roughly one barcoded beta molecule.

Trimming cost V 1 base and J 2 bases, with 14 bases left between them. CDR3 length equals 16 residues. The germline gives CDR1 MGHDK, CDR2 SYGVNS. Points from the study as a whole: Possibly confounding the expanded clonotype changes was the fact that donor CMV status was unknown.

For every donor, a draw yielded around 9.4 milliliters of peripheral blood. Isolated PBMCs totaled at least 6 million in each sample. The chain recombines TRBV25-1 with TRBJ2-5, with D possibly TRBD1 on 7 matching bases. Material: blood. The receptor was derived from a woman aged 25 to 45 in good health. The CDR3 reads CASSEFGGTEQETQYF. CDR3 sequence (DNA): TGTGCCAGCAGTGAATTTGGGGGGACAGAGCAAGAGACCCAGTACTTC.